A single sample gave rise to the 13 T cell receptor beta chains below, sequenced in a study of cytomegalovirus exposure and HLA in healthy donors. This table comes from immunoSEQ multiplex PCR, and its TCRdb copy is limited to in-frame clones, with some not included. The repertoire includes about 98,000 clones, around 90% of them detected once, and 3.5% to 5% sits in the top ten. The source material was PBMCs. The receptors stem from a woman in her 30s in good health and CMV-seronegative.

Only one count was recorded for this clone. The V call is TRBV15, the J call TRBJ2-3; 9 bases match TRBD2. With V trimmed by 5 bases and J by 9 bases, 15 bases remained unmatched. This CDR3 has 16 residues. CDR1 LNHNV and CDR2 YYDKDF come from the germline V gene (reference sequence). The CDR3 spells CATSPPTSGGFGTQYF. CDR3 in DNA: TGTGCCACCAGCCCCCCGACTAGCGGTGGGTTTGGGACGCAGTATTTT.

The chain carries TRBV2 and TRBJ1-1, with 7 bases matching TRBD1. Germline CDR1 reads SNHLY; CDR2 reads FYNNEI. The V gene end was trimmed by 10 bases and the J gene end by 1 base; junction bases not matched to a gene: 9. The CDR3 is 14 amino acids. As DNA, the CDR3 is TGTGCCAAACCCGGACAGGCCCCGAACACTGAAGCTTTCTTT. Translating gives CAKPGQAPNTEAFF.

This clone appeared a single time. V gene TRBV11-3 combines with J gene TRBJ2-7, with 8 bases matching TRBD2. Germline assignment: CDR1 SGHNT and CDR2 YENEEA. The CDR3 is 13 amino acids. J was trimmed by 5 bases and V by 5 bases; bases with no gene match: 5. The CDR3 region has the DNA TGTGCCAGCAGCAGGAGCGGGGGCGACGAGCAGTACTTC. It encodes CASSRSGGDEQYF.

The V call is TRBV19, the J call TRBJ2-7; 7 nucleotides line up with TRBD2. Per germline, CDR1 LNHDA and CDR2 SQIVND (reference sequence). The J segment lost 5 bases and the V segment lost 6 bases, leaving 13 bases of the junction unmatched. CDR3 length: 15 residues. CDR3 nucleotides: TGTGCCAGTAGGAGTTCGTGGGAGGGACGCGACGAGCAGTACTTC. Translated: CASRSSWEGRDEQYF.

Remarks on this clone: Relative to the germline gene, one junction end is altered; a read error may explain this. This chain joins TRBV19 and TRBJ2-3; D assignment may be TRBD1 or TRBD2 (7 bases each). CDR1 and CDR2 from the germline V gene are LNHDA and SQIVND (reference sequence). The CDR3 extends over 15 amino acids. The CDR3 loop is CASSLDREGLDTQYF. Written as DNA, the CDR3 is TGTGCCAGTAGTTTAGACAGGGAGGGTTTGGATACGCAGTATTTT.

The genes are TRBV6-5 and TRBJ2-7; 7 bases line up with TRBD1. The germline gives CDR1 MNHEY, CDR2 SVGAGI. This CDR3 contains 13 residues. Losses at the gene ends were 6 bases for V and 2 bases for J; bases not matched to a gene: 4. For the CDR3, the DNA is TGTGCCAGCAGCAGGGGGTGGCCCTACGAGCAGTACTTC. Its translation is CASSRGWPYEQYF.

V gene TRBV19 combines with J gene TRBJ1-4, with D possibly TRBD1 on 6 matching bases. The V gene lost 6 bases and the J gene lost 6 bases, with 20 bases spanning the gap. The CDR3 totals 16 residues. The V gene's germline CDR1 is LNHDA and CDR2 SQIVND (reference sequence). The CDR3 region has the DNA TGTGCCAGTAGCCGCGACAGGTCAGGGAGCCATGAAAAACTGTTTTTT. The encoded protein is CASSRDRSGSHEKLFF.

The chain links TRBV6-6 to TRBJ2-7, with D maybe TRBD2 (5 bases). There are 12 residues in the CDR3. Trimming cost V 2 bases and J 4 bases, with 6 bases left between them. CDR1 MNHNY and CDR2 SVGAGI come from the germline V gene (reference sequence). The CDR3 loop reads CASSYGRYEQYF. Written as DNA, the CDR3 is TGTGCCAGCAGTTACGGGAGATACGAGCAGTACTTC.

V is TRBV2 and J is TRBJ2-5; D might be TRBD1 (6 bases). CDR3 length: 15 amino acids. V dropped 3 bases and J dropped 5 bases, with 16 bases sitting between them. Germline CDR1 and CDR2: SNHLY and FYNNEI. In DNA, the CDR3 is TGTGCCAGCAGTGAGGGGGCCCTAGGTGGGGAGACCCAGTACTTC. Its protein is CASSEGALGGETQYF.

This clone has only a few counts. This chain links TRBV5-4 with TRBJ1-2; TRBD1 agrees at 11 bases. Unmatched junction bases numbered 4, after V lost 9 bases and J lost 6 bases. Germline loops: CDR1 SGHNT, CDR2 YYREEE (reference sequence). The CDR3 sequence is 12 residues long. The CDR3 region is CATGTGGHGYTF. CDR3 bases: TGTGCCACTGGGACAGGGGGACATGGCTACACCTTC.

The V and J genes are TRBV12-1 and TRBJ1-1. TRBV12-1 corresponds to a pseudogene. The CDR3 totals 8 residues. The CDR3 sequence: CASSFLPF. The CDR3 region has the DNA TGTGCCAGCAGCTTTCTCCCCTTT.

V is TRBV4-1 and J is TRBJ1-1; D may be TRBD1 (5 bases). CDR3 length equals 17 residues. The germline V gene encodes CDR1 MGHRA and CDR2 YSYEKL. Trimming pared 4 bases from V and 1 base from J, leaving 19 bases between. This CDR3 reads CASSPRWGESWNTEAFF. CDR3 nucleotides: TGCGCCAGCAGCCCTCGATGGGGGGAAAGCTGGAACACTGAAGCTTTCTTT.

The chain employs TRBV28 and TRBJ2-3, with TRBD1 matching over 12 bases. J gave up 0 bases and V 4 bases, and 8 bases lay outside the gene matches. The germline CDR1 and CDR2 sequences are MDHEN and SYDVKM. This CDR3 has 18 amino acids. This CDR3 is CASSSPGTGGRSTDTQYF. In DNA, the CDR3 is TGTGCCAGCAGTTCCCCGGGGACAGGGGGCCGTAGCACAGATACGCAGTATTTT.